The 24 T cell receptor beta chains presented below share a single source sample, sequenced in a study of cytomegalovirus exposure and HLA in healthy donors. The PCR made use of 60 Vbeta and 13 Jbeta primers. Profiled with immunoSEQ multiplex PCR; TCRdb holds only in-frame clones, not every one. The sample includes 90,000 to 110,000 clones, approximately 81% of them seen just once. The specimen sequenced was PBMCs. The source of these receptors is a woman in her 30s in good health and CMV-seronegative.

The J gene is TRBJ2-7, the V gene TRBV11-2; possible D gene TRBD1, 5 bases. This CDR3 is built from 14 residues. Germline loops: CDR1 SGHAT, CDR2 FQNNGV. V was shortened by 5 bases and J by 2 bases, with 13 bases between the two germline ends. CDR3 sequence reads: CASSPPKGPYEQYF. In DNA, the CDR3 is TGTGCCAGCAGCCCTCCTAAGGGGCCCTACGAGCAGTACTTC.

This clone was found a few times. V is TRBV29-1 and J is TRBJ1-2; D might be TRBD1 (6 bases). The V end lost 5 bases, the J end lost 7 bases, and 11 bases lay between the germline ends. Germline-derived CDR1 and CDR2 are SQVTM and ANQGSEA. CDR3 length: 11 residues. The CDR3 here is CSVPGGSGYTF. The CDR3 DNA follows: TGCAGCGTTCCGGGGGGCAGTGGCTACACCTTC.

The genes are TRBV18 and TRBJ2-7, with TRBD2 identical over 10 bases. J lost 4 bases, V lost 4 bases, and 7 bases had no gene match. Germline CDR1 reads KGHSH; CDR2 reads LQKENI. This CDR3 spans 15 amino acids. CDR3 sequence reads: CASSQSGLAVYEQYF. The CDR3 bases are TGTGCCAGCTCACAATCCGGACTAGCGGTATACGAGCAGTACTTC.

This chain links TRBV28 with TRBJ1-5; TRBD1 might be the D (5 bases). The germline V and J ends were trimmed by 8 bases and 0 bases, with 11 bases remaining between them. The CDR3 runs 14 residues. CDR1 and CDR2 (germline): MDHEN, SYDVKM. CDR3 coding DNA: TGTGCCAGCCTAGGGGTTTATAGCAATCAGCCCCAGCATTTT. This translates into CASLGVYSNQPQHF.

This sequence joins TRBV10-3 and TRBJ2-3, with 8 bases fitting TRBD1. Trimming cost V 4 bases and J 2 bases; bases outside gene matches: 5. In germline, CDR1 is ENHRY, CDR2 SYGVKD. CDR3 length: 15 residues. Written as DNA, the CDR3 is TGTGCCATCAGTGCAGGACAGGGAATCACAGATACGCAGTATTTT. Translated: CAISAGQGITDTQYF.

This clone was seen a few times. The chain uses TRBV6-5 and TRBJ2-2; 9 positions match TRBD1. The CDR3 is 15 residues long. The ends lost 6 bases at V and 3 bases at J; junction bases unmatched: 5. The germline V gene has CDR1 MNHEY and CDR2 SVGAGI. CDR3 coding DNA: TGTGCCAGCAGACCGGACAGGGGAGACACCGGGGAGCTGTTTTTT. This codes for CASRPDRGDTGELFF.

The chain carries TRBV4-1 and TRBJ2-1; D is perhaps TRBD1 (6 bases). Trimming removed 0 bases from V and 8 bases from J, with 20 bases in between. This CDR3 has 17 amino acids. Germline values: CDR1 MGHRA, CDR2 YSYEKL. CDR3 nucleotides: TGCGCCAGCAGCCAAGAGACGGGGAAGGGTAAGGGGGATGAGCAGTTCTTC. As protein: CASSQETGKGKGDEQFF.

CDR3 residues: CASSQDRGTNEKLFF. CDR3 DNA sequence: TGCGCCAGCAGCCAGGACAGGGGAACTAATGAAAAACTGTTTTTT. The chain uses TRBV5-1 and TRBJ1-4; 9 bases match TRBD1. The CDR3 has 15 residues. With V trimmed by 4 bases and J by 1 base, 2 bases remained unmatched. Per the germline V gene, CDR1 is SGHRS and CDR2 is YFSETQ.

The V and J genes are TRBV4-1 and TRBJ2-2; TRBD2 is a possible D gene (5 bases). The V and J ends lost 1 base and 0 bases respectively, with 9 bases between them. Germline V CDR1 and CDR2: MGHRA, YSYEKL. CDR3 size: 16 residues. CDR3 region: CASSQGTGSNTGELFF. The DNA for the CDR3 is TGCGCCAGCAGCCAAGGGACGGGGTCGAACACCGGGGAGCTGTTTTTT.

CDR3 residues: CASSRGTSGSGANVLTF. Here the CDR3 DNA reads TGTGCCAGCAGCCGCGGGACTAGCGGATCTGGGGCCAACGTCCTGACTTTC. The chain is built from TRBV7-9 and TRBJ2-6, with 11 bases matching TRBD2. The CDR3 contains 17 residues. CDR1 is SEHNR, CDR2 FQNEAQ, per germline (reference sequence). Germline trimming cut 5 bases from V and 1 base from J; bases unmatched to any gene: 4.

J is TRBJ1-1 and V is TRBV5-6; D unresolved. The CDR3 runs 15 residues. The germline V and J ends were trimmed by 0 bases and 10 bases, with 19 bases remaining between them. CDR1 and CDR2 from the germline V gene are SGHDT and YYEEEE. CDR3 residues: CASSLALEEGRRAFF. The CDR3 DNA reads as TGTGCCAGCAGCTTGGCCCTCGAGGAGGGTCGGAGAGCTTTCTTT.

The chain uses TRBV7-9 and TRBJ1-1, with a weak D call TRBD1 (6 bases). This CDR3 comprises 12 residues. The germline gives CDR1 SEHNR, CDR2 FQNEAQ (reference sequence). Deletions cut 5 bases from V and 8 bases from J, with 12 bases between. The CDR3 sequence: CASSQVGGEAFF. DNA of the CDR3: TGTGCCAGCAGCCAGGTTGGGGGCGAAGCTTTCTTT.

This clone has a single count. The gene calls are TRBV7-9 and TRBJ1-1, with a possible D match to TRBD1 (6 bases). V shed 11 bases and J shed 0 bases, with 19 bases lying between them. CDR1 is SEHNR, CDR2 FQNEAQ, per germline (reference sequence). The CDR3 covers 15 residues. CDR3 bases: TGTGCCGTCCCCTCGGACAGCTGGGTGAACACTGAAGCTTTCTTT. Encoded protein: CAVPSDSWVNTEAFF.

In its sample, this clone was seen a few times. The chain combines TRBV15 with TRBJ2-7, with D tentatively TRBD2 (6 bases). Germline CDR1 LNHNV, CDR2 YYDKDF (reference sequence). Deletions cut 3 bases from V and 2 bases from J, with 17 bases between. CDR3 size: 16 residues. The CDR3: CATSSPGGGNPYEQYF. The CDR3, as DNA: TGTGCCACCAGCAGCCCGGGTGGGGGGAATCCCTACGAGCAGTACTTC. Full variable domain (remainder filled in from reference TRBV15 and TRBJ2-7): DAMVIQNPRYQVTQFGKPVTLSCSQTLNHNVMYWYQQKSSQAPKLLFHYYDKDFNNEADTPDNFQSRRPNTSFCFLDIRSPGLGDTAMYLCATSSPGGGNPYEQYFGPGTRLTVT.

The chain combines TRBV7-8 with TRBJ2-1; no clear D gene. Germline CDR1 and CDR2: SGHVS and FQNEAQ. The CDR3 runs to 16 residues. Trimming stripped 5 bases from V and 0 bases from J, with 14 bases between. This CDR3 is CASSVSLYSSYNEQFF. As DNA, the CDR3 is TGTGCCAGCAGCGTCTCCCTCTATAGCTCCTACAATGAGCAGTTCTTC.

V usage is TRBV6-5 and J usage is TRBJ2-1; 10 bases are shared with TRBD1. Germline CDR1 and CDR2: MNHEY and SVGAGI. The CDR3 is 15 residues long. With V trimmed by 5 bases and J by 4 bases, 5 bases remained unmatched. The CDR3 sequence: CASSQGQGSYNEQFF. CDR3 DNA sequence: TGTGCCAGCAGTCAGGGACAGGGGAGTTACAATGAGCAGTTCTTC.

This clone was observed a single time. The rearrangement joins TRBV6-5 to TRBJ1-3, with D possibly TRBD1 on 6 matching bases. The CDR3 runs 15 residues. Trimming stripped 10 bases from V and 3 bases from J, with 19 bases between. From germline, CDR1 is MNHEY and CDR2 SVGAGI. Here the CDR3 reads CATKLNRAGGNTIYF. CDR3 bases: TGTGCCACCAAATTAAACAGGGCAGGTGGAAACACCATATATTTT.

V usage is TRBV4-3 and J usage is TRBJ2-2, with 9 bases aligning to TRBD2. V shed 0 bases, J shed 5 bases, and the junction held 7 bases outside the gene matches. Germline CDR1 is LGHNA and CDR2 is YSLEER. CDR3 length equals 17 residues. Written as DNA, the CDR3 is TGCGCCAGCAGCCAAGAGGCGGGAGGGCTATTAACCGGGGAGCTGTTTTTT. Encoded protein: CASSQEAGGLLTGELFF.

The chain couples TRBV6-5 to TRBJ1-2, with 7 bases identical to TRBD1. This CDR3 is built from 16 residues. In germline, CDR1 is MNHEY, CDR2 SVGAGI. J was trimmed by 8 bases and V by 0 bases; bases with no gene match: 12. CDR3 protein: CASSYSMGQRFGGYTF. The DNA of the CDR3 is TGTGCCAGCAGTTACTCGATGGGACAGCGTTTTGGGGGCTACACCTTC.

This clone was detected a few times. This chain joins TRBV5-6 and TRBJ2-7; D uncertain. The germline V gene encodes CDR1 SGHDT and CDR2 YYEEEE. The CDR3 has 16 amino acids. Trimming removed 2 bases at V and 1 base at J, with 16 bases between. CDR3 protein: CASSFDDSVSSYEQYF. The CDR3 DNA sequence: TGTGCCAGCAGCTTCGACGACTCTGTATCGTCCTACGAGCAGTACTTC.

The chain uses TRBV6-5 and TRBJ1-2; D is possibly TRBD1 (6 bases). Trimming cost V 6 bases and J 3 bases, with 14 bases left between them. The V gene's germline CDR1 is MNHEY and CDR2 SVGAGI. This CDR3 has 14 residues. CDR3 residues: CASRRETGYYGYTF. The CDR3 bases are TGTGCCAGCAGACGCGAGACAGGTTACTATGGCTACACCTTC.

This clone has just a few counts. The V gene is TRBV28, the J gene TRBJ1-5, with TRBD1 matching over 9 bases. Germline V lookup: CDR1 MDHEN, CDR2 SYDVKM. V trimming: 3 bases; J trimming: 7 bases; junction bases outside the gene matches: 13. The CDR3 extends over 17 amino acids. The DNA for the CDR3 is TGTGCCAGCAGTTTGCTAAGCGGACAGGGGCAGGAACAGCCCCAGCATTTT. Translation gives CASSLLSGQGQEQPQHF. Full variable domain (missing parts from reference TRBV28 and TRBJ1-5): DVKVTQSSRYLVKRTGEKVFLECVQDMDHENMFWYRQDPGLGLRLIYFSYDVKMKEKGDIPEGYSVSREKKERFSLILESASTNQTSMYLCASSLLSGQGQEQPQHFGDGTRLSIL.

The rearrangement joins TRBV7-6 to TRBJ2-2; D is unclear. The CDR3 is made up of 16 amino acids. Germline V lookup: CDR1 SGHVS, CDR2 FNYEAQ. V shed 4 bases and J shed 4 bases, with 16 bases lying between them. The CDR3 nucleotides read TGTGCCAGCAGCTCTGCCCGACTCCTACGCACCGGGGAGCTGTTTTTT. This gives the protein CASSSARLLRTGELFF.

The chain is built from TRBV4-3 and TRBJ2-3; no clear D. CDR3 length: 15 amino acids. V was trimmed by 1 base and J by 2 bases, leaving 10 bases between them. Germline CDR1 and CDR2: LGHNA and YSLEER. This CDR3 reads CASSQGRAYTDTQYF. For the CDR3, the DNA is TGCGCCAGCAGCCAAGGCAGAGCGTACACAGATACGCAGTATTTT.